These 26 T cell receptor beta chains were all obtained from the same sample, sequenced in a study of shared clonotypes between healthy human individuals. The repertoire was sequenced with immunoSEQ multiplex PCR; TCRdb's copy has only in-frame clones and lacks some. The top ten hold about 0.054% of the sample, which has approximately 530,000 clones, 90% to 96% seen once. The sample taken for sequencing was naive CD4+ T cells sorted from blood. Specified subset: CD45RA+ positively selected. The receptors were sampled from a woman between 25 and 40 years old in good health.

CDR3 sequence (DNA): TGTGCCAGCAGTTACCTCGGACATGTCAATGAGCAGTTCTTC. It codes for CASSYLGHVNEQFF. The rearrangement links TRBV6-5 to TRBJ2-1; a possible D gene is TRBD1 (5 bases). Germline-derived CDR1 and CDR2 are MNHEY and SVGAGI. Trimming removed 2 bases from V and 6 bases from J, with 11 bases in between. The CDR3 sequence is 14 residues long.

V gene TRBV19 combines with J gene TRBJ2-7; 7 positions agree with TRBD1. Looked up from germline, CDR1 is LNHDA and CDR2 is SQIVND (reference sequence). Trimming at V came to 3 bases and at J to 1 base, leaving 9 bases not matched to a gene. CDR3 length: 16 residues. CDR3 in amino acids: CASSIGGQARSYEQYF. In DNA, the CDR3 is TGTGCCAGTAGTATTGGCGGACAGGCCCGATCCTACGAGCAGTACTTC.

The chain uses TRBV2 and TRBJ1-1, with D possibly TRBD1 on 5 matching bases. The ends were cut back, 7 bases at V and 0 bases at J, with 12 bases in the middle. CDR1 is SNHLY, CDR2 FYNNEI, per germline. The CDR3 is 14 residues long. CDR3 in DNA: TGTGCCAGCACGAGACAGTTACTGAACACTGAAGCTTTCTTT. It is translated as CASTRQLLNTEAFF.

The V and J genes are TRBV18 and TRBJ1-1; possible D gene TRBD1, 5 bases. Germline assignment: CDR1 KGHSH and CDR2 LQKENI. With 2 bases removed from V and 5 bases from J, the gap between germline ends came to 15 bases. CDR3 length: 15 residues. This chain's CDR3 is CASSPVTLGETEAFF. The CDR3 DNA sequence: TGTGCCAGCTCACCAGTAACATTGGGGGAAACTGAAGCTTTCTTT.

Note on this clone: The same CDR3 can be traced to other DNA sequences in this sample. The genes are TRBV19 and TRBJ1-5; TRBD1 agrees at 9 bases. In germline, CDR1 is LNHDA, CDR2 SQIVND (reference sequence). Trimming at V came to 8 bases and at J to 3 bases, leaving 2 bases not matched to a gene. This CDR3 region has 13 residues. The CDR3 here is CASWDRDNQPQHF. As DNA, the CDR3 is TGTGCCAGTTGGGACAGGGACAATCAGCCCCAGCATTTT.

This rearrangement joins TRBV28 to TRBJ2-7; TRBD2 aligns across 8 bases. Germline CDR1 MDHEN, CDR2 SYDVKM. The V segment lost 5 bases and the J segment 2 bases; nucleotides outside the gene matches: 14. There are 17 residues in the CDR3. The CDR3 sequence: CASSPPGGGMGTYEQYF. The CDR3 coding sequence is TGTGCCAGCAGTCCCCCCGGGGGGGGGATGGGGACCTACGAGCAGTACTTC.

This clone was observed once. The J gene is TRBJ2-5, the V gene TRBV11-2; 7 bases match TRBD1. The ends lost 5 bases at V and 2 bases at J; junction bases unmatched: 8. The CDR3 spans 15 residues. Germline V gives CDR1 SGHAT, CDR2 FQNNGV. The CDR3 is CASSPNRDRQETQYF. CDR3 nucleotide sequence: TGTGCCAGCAGCCCAAACCGGGACAGACAAGAGACCCAGTACTTC. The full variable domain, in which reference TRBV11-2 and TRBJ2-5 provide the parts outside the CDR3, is EAGVAQSPRYKIIEKRQSVAFWCNPISGHATLYWYQQILGQGPKLLIQFQNNGVVDDSQLPKDRFSAERLKGVDSTLKIQPAKLEDSAVYLCASSPNRDRQETQYFGPGTRLLVL.

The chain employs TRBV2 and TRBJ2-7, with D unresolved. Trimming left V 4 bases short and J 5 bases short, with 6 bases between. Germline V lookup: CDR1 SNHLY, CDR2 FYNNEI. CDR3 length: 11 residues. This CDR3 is CASSVLNEQYF. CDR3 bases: TGTGCCAGCAGTGTACTCAACGAGCAGTACTTC.

The CDR3 here is CASSLSRLGLLSEAFF. The DNA of the CDR3 is TGTGCCAGCAGTTTATCGCGGCTGGGGTTGTTATCTGAAGCTTTCTTT. The chain carries TRBV28 and TRBJ1-1; D call uncertain. Deletions cut 1 base from V and 6 bases from J, with 18 bases between. CDR3 length: 16 amino acids. CDR1 is MDHEN, CDR2 SYDVKM, per germline.

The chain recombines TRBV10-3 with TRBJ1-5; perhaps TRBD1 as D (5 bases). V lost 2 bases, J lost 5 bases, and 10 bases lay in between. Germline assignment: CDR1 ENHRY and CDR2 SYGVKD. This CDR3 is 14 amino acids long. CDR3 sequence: CAISERDGHQPQHF. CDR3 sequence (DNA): TGTGCCATCAGTGAGAGGGACGGCCATCAGCCCCAGCATTTT.

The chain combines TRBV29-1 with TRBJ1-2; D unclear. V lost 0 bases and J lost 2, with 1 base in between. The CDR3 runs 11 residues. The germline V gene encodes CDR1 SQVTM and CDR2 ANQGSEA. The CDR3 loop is CSVEENYGYTF. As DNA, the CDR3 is TGCAGCGTTGAAGAAAACTATGGCTACACCTTC.

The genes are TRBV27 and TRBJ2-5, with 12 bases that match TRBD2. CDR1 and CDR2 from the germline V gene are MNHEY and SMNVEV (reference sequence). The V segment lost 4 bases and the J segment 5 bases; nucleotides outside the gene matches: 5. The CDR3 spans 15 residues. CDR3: CASSSGLAGRETQYF. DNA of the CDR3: TGTGCCAGCAGTTCCGGACTAGCGGGAAGGGAGACCCAGTACTTC.

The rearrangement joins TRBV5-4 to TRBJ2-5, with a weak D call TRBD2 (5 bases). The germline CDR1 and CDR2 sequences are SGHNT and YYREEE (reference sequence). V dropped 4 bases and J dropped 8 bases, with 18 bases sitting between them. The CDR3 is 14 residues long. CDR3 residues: CASSQDKDSNTQYF. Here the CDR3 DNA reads TGTGCCAGCAGCCAAGATAAGGACTCCAACACCCAGTACTTC.

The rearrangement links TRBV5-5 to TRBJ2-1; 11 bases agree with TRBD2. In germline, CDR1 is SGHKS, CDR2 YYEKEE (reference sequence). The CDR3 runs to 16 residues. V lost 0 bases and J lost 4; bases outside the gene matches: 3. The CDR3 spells CASSLARTSGYNEQFF. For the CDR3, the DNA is TGTGCCAGCAGCTTGGCCCGGACTAGCGGGTACAATGAGCAGTTCTTC.

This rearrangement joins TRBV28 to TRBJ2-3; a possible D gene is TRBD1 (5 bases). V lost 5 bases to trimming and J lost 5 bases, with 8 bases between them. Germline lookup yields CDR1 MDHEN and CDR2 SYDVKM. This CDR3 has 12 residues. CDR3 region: CASSADRDTQYF. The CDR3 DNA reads TGTGCCAGCAGTGCAGACAGAGATACGCAGTATTTT.

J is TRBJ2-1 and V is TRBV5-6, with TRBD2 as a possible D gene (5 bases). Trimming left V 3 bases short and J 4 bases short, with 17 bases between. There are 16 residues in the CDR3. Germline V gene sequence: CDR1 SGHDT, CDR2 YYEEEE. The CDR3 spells CASSSSRLAPYNEQFF. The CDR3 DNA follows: TGTGCCAGCAGCTCGTCCCGGTTAGCGCCATACAATGAGCAGTTCTTC.

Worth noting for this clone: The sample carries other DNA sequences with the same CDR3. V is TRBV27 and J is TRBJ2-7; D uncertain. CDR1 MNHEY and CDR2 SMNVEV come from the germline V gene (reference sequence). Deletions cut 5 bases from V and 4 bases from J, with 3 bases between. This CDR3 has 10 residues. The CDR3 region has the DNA TGTGCCAGCAGTAATTACGAGCAGTACTTC. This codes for CASSNYEQYF.

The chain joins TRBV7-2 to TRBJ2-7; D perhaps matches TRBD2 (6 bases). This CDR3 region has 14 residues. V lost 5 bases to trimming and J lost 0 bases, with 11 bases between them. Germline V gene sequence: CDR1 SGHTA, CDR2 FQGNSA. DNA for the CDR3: TGTGCCAGCAGCGAGACTAGTGCCTCCTACGAGCAGTACTTC. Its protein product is CASSETSASYEQYF.

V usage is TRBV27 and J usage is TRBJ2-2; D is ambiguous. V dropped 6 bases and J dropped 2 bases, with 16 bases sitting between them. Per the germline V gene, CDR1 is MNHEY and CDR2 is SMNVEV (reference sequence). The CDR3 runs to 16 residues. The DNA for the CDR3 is TGTGCCAGCAGGCTAAAGAGTAGCCTTAACACCGGGGAGCTGTTTTTT. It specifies CASRLKSSLNTGELFF.

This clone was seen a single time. This chain's CDR3 is CASSFPGLADLYF. CDR3 sequence (DNA): TGTGCCAGTAGTTTCCCGGGACTAGCGGACCTATACTTC. The J gene is TRBJ2-7, the V gene TRBV19; 11 bases agree with TRBD2. CDR1 is LNHDA and CDR2 is SQIVND in the germline V gene (reference sequence). The V segment lost 5 bases and the J segment 13 bases; nucleotides outside the gene matches: 10. This CDR3 is built from 13 residues.

CDR3: CAPGTGASSGANVLTF. In nucleotides, the CDR3 is TGTGCCCCCGGTACAGGAGCTAGCTCTGGGGCCAACGTCCTGACTTTC. This chain joins TRBV7-9 and TRBJ2-6; tentative D call: TRBD1 (5 bases). Germline V gene data show CDR1 as SEHNR and CDR2 as FQNEAQ (reference sequence). The CDR3 has 16 residues. Trimming pared 11 bases from V and 0 bases from J, leaving 17 bases between.

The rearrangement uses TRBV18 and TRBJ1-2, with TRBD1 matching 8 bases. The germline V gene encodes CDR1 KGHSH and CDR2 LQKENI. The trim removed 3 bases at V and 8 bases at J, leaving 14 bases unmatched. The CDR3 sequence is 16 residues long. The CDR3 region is CASSPTTTGDSEGYTF. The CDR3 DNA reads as TGTGCCAGCTCACCCACGACGACAGGGGATTCTGAGGGCTACACCTTC.

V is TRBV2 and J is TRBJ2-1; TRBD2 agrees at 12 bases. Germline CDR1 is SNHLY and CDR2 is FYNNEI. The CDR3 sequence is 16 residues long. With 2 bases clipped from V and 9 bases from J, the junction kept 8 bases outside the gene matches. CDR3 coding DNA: TGTGCCAGCAGTGAATTACGACTAGCGGGAGCCAGTGAGCAGTTCTTC. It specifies CASSELRLAGASEQFF.

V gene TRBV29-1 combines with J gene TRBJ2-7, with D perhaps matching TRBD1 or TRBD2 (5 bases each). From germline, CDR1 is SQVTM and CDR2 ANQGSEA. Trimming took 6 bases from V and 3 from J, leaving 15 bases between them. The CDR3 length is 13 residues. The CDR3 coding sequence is TGCAGCGTGGGGGAAAGGGCTGTCTACGAGCAGTACTTC. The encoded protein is CSVGERAVYEQYF.

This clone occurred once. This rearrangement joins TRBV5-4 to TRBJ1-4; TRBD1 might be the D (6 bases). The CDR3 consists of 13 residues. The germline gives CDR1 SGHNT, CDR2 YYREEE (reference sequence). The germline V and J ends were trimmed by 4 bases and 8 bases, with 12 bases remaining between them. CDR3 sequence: CASSLDRSEKLFF. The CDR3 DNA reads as TGTGCCAGCAGCCTCGACAGGAGCGAAAAACTGTTTTTT.

CDR3 loop: CASSSQGSSTDTQYF. CDR3 coding DNA: TGTGCCAGCAGCTCCCAGGGGTCAAGCACAGATACGCAGTATTTT. The chain is built from TRBV7-2 and TRBJ2-3; weak D call: TRBD1 (6 bases). Trimming removed 4 bases from V and 0 bases from J, with 11 bases in between. The CDR3 spans 15 residues. Germline V gene sequence: CDR1 SGHTA, CDR2 FQGNSA. Together with reference TRBV7-2 and TRBJ2-3, the CDR3 gives the full variable domain: GAGVSQSPSNKVTEKGKDVELRCDPISGHTALYWYRQSLGQGLEFLIYFQGNSAPDKSGLPSDRFSAERTGGSVSTLTIQRTQQEDSAVYLCASSSQGSSTDTQYFGPGTRLTVL.